Presented here are 4 T cell receptor beta chains from one specimen sequenced in a study of a mutant IDH1 vaccine in newly diagnosed glioma. Libraries were prepared by immunoSEQ multiplex PCR; TCRdb keeps only in-frame clonotypes and omits some of them. The data contain more than 30,000 clones, approximately 90% of them seen just once; the ten biggest clones take up roughly 5%. Time point denoted: week 47, end of study. The study gave 300 ug of mutant IDH1 20-mer peptide per vaccine dose, with topical imiquimod. These receptors have no known antigen. The sample in question was PBMCs, obtained from a glioma patient whose treatment included an IDH1 peptide vaccine. These receptors were collected from a woman in her thirties or forties with glioma.

This chain uses TRBV6-1 with TRBJ2-2; D gene ambiguous. The CDR3 is 15 amino acids. Trimming cost V 6 bases and J 2 bases, with 13 bases left between them. Germline-derived CDR1 and CDR2 are MNHNS and SASEGT. The CDR3 sequence: CASSFEDTNTGELFF. Written as DNA, the CDR3 is TGTGCCAGCAGCTTTGAGGATACCAACACCGGGGAGCTGTTTTTT.

This clone was seen a few times. The V and J genes are TRBV25-1 and TRBJ1-1, with D perhaps matching TRBD1 (6 bases). V was pared by 8 bases and J by 1 base, with 11 bases between. This CDR3 comprises 13 residues. CDR1 is MGHDK and CDR2 is SYGVNS in the germline V gene. This CDR3 is CASHREGNTEAFF. The DNA for the CDR3 is TGTGCCAGCCACAGGGAGGGGAACACTGAAGCTTTCTTT. The whole variable domain, filled in from reference TRBV25-1 and TRBJ1-1, reads EADIYQTPRYLVIGTGKKITLECSQTMGHDKMYWYQQDPGMELHLIHYSYGVNSTEKGDLSSESTVSRIRTEHFPLTLESARPSHTSQYLCASHREGNTEAFFGQGTRLTVV.

V and J are TRBV9 and TRBJ2-3; 9 bases are a match to TRBD2. The junction had 13 bases not matched to a gene; V was cut back by 0 bases and J by 5 bases. This CDR3 is built from 18 residues. Germline CDR1 is SGDLS and CDR2 is YYNGEE. The CDR3 DNA follows: TGTGCCAGCAGCGTAGAGGAGGGGGCGGGAGGGCTTCTAGATACGCAGTATTTT. This codes for CASSVEEGAGGLLDTQYF.

The V gene is TRBV19, the J gene TRBJ2-7, with 9 nucleotides matching TRBD1. V shed 6 bases, J shed 2 bases, and the junction held 11 bases outside the gene matches. Per germline, CDR1 LNHDA and CDR2 SQIVND (reference sequence). The CDR3 contains 16 residues. The CDR3 loop is CASSKPGTGRTYEQYF. The CDR3 nucleotides are TGTGCCAGTAGCAAACCAGGGACAGGGAGGACCTACGAGCAGTACTTC.